This T cell receptor (beta chain) was sequenced for a study of blood T cell repertoires in COVID-19. Germline V gene lookup returns CDR1 MDHEN and CDR2 SYDVKM. This CDR3 has 16 residues. With 5 bases clipped from V and 5 bases from J, the junction kept 11 bases outside the gene matches. This clone showed up just once. Only in-frame clones appear in the TCRdb table, and some are missing; sequencing was by immunoSEQ multiplex PCR. The table has about 270,000 clones, approximately 90% seen once. The material sequenced was PBMCs or T cells enriched from blood (not recorded which). The rearrangement joins TRBV28 to TRBJ2-1; 8 bases fit TRBD2. The sequence was obtained from a middle-aged man who had been exposed to COVID-19. In DNA, the CDR3 is TGTGCCAGCAGTACACCTGGCGGGAGGTCCCACAATGAGCAGTTCTTC. The encoded protein is CASSTPGGRSHNEQFF. The full variable domain, rest sourced from reference TRBV28 and TRBJ2-1, is DVKVTQSSRYLVKRTGEKVFLECVQDMDHENMFWYRQDPGLGLRLIYFSYDVKMKEKGDIPEGYSVSREKKERFSLILESASTNQTSMYLCASSTPGGRSHNEQFFGPGTRLTVL.